This TCR beta chain was obtained from a study of T cells in Graves' hyperthyroidism and ophthalmopathy. PBMCs came from around 9.7 ml fresh peripheral blood. Authors of the study amplified TCR beta CDR3 regions from RNA transcripts. In the first-round RT-PCR of the TCR CDR3, the HTBI primer set was used. TCRdb processed the multiplex PCR reads anew with MiXCR; each CDR3 protein has one entry. The sample lists 600,000 to 700,000 distinct CDR3 sequences; roughly 15% were seen once. V was clipped by 2 bases and J by 5 bases, with 12 bases between them. The germline V gene has CDR1 MDHEN and CDR2 SYDVKM. The CDR3 consists of 14 residues. This clonotype has just a few counts.

The sample taken for sequencing was blood. The receptor comes from a middle-aged woman with Graves' ophthalmopathy. V gene TRBV28 combines with J gene TRBJ2-5; weak D call: TRBD1 (5 bases). CDR3 residues: CASSLQGFKETQYF. CDR3 nucleotide sequence: TGTGCCAGCAGTTTACAGGGTTTTAAGGAGACCCAGTACTTC.